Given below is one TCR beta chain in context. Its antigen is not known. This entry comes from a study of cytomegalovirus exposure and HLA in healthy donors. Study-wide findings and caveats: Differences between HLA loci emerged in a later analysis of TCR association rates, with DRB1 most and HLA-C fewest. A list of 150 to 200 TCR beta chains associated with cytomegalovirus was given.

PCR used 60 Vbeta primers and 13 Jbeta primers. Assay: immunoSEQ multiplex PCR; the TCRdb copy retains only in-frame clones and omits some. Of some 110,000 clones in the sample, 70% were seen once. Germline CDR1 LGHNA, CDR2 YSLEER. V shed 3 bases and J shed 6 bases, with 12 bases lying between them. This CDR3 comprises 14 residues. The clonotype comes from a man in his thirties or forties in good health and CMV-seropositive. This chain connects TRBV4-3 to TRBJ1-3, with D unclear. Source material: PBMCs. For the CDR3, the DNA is TGCGCCAGCAGCCACGGTCGGGGTATAAACACCATATATTTT. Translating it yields CASSHGRGINTIYF.